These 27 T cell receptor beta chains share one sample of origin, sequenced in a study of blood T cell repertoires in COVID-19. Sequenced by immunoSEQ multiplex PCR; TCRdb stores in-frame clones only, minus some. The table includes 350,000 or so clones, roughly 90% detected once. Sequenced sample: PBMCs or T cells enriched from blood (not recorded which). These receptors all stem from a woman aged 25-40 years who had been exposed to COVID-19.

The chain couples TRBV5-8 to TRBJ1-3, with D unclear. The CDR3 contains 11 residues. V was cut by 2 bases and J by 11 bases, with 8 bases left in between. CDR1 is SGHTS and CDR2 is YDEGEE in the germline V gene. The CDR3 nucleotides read TGTGCCAGCAGCTTCGGTGTTTCCATATATTTT. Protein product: CASSFGVSIYF. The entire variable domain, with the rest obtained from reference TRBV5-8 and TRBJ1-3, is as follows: EAGVTQSPTHLIKTRGQQATLRCSPISGHTSVYWYQQALGLGLQFLLWYDEGEERNRGNFPPRFSGRQFPNYSSELNVNALELEDSALYLCASSFGVSIYFGEGSWLTVV.

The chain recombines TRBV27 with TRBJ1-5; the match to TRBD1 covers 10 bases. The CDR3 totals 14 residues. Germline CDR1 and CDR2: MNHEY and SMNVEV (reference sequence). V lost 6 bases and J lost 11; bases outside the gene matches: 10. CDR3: CASSPTGGGWSQHF. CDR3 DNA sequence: TGTGCCAGCAGCCCGACAGGGGGCGGATGGTCCCAGCATTTT.

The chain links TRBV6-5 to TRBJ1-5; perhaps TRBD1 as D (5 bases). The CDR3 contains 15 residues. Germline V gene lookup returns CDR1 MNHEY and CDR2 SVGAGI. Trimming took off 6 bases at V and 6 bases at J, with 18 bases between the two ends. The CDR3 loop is CASSPAGGSVQPQHF. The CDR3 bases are TGTGCCAGCAGCCCAGCGGGGGGTAGCGTTCAGCCCCAGCATTTT.

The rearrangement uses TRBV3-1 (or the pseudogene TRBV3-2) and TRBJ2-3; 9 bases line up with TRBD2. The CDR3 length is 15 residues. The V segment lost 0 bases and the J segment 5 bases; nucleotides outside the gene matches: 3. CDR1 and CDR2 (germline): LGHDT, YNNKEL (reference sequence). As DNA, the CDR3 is TGTGCCAGCAGCCAAGACCGCGGGAGGGTAGATACGCAGTATTTT. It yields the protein CASSQDRGRVDTQYF.

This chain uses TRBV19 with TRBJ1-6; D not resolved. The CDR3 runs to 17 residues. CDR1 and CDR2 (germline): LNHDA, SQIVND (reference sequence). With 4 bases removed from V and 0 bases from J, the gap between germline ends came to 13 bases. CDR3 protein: CASSTPPGSSYNSPLHF. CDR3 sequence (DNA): TGTGCCAGTAGTACACCCCCGGGGAGCTCCTATAATTCACCCCTCCACTTT.

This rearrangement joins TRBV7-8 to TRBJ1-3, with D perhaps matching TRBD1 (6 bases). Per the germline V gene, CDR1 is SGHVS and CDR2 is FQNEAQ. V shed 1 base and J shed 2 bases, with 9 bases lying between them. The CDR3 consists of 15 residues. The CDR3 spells CASSLEGGPGNTIYF. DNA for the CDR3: TGTGCCAGCAGCTTAGAGGGGGGGCCTGGAAACACCATATATTTT.

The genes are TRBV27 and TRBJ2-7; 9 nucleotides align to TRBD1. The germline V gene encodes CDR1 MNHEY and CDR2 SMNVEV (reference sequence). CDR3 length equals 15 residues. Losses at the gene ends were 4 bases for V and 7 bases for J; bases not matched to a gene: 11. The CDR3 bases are TGTGCCAGCAGTTCCTACGACAGGGGGAGTGGTGAGCAGTACTTC. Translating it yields CASSSYDRGSGEQYF.

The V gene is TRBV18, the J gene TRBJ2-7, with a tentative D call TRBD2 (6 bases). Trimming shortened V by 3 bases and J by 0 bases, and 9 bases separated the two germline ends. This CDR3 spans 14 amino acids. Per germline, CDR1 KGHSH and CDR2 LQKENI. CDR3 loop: CASSPEGLSYEQYF. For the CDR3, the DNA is TGTGCCAGCTCACCGGAGGGTCTCTCCTACGAGCAGTACTTC.

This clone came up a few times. CDR3 region: CASSSHSGRAYEQYF. The CDR3 DNA follows: TGTGCCAGTAGTTCCCATAGCGGGAGGGCCTACGAGCAGTACTTC. This chain uses TRBV19 with TRBJ2-7, with 11 bases identical to TRBD2. V was clipped by 5 bases and J by 2 bases; unmatched bases: 5. This CDR3 is built from 15 residues. CDR1 and CDR2 (germline): LNHDA, SQIVND (reference sequence).

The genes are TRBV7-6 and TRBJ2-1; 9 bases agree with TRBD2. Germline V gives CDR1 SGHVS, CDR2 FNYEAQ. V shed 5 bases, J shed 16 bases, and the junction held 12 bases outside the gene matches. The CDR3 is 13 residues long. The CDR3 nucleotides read TGTGCCAGCAGCCCCGCGGGGCGGGAGGGCCGTTTCTTC. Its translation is CASSPAGREGRFF. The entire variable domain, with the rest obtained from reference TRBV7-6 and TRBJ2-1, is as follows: GAGVSQSPRYKVTKRGQDVALRCDPISGHVSLYWYRQALGQGPEFLTYFNYEAQQDKSGLPNDRFSAERPEGSISTLTIQRTEQRDSAMYRCASSPAGREGRFFGPGTRLTVL.

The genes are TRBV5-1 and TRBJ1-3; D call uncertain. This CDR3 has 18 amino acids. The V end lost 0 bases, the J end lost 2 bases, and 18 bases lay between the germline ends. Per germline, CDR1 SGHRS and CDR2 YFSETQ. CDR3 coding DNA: TGCGCCAGCAGCTTGGAAGGACTTACGACCCGAACTGGAAACACCATATATTTT. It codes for CASSLEGLTTRTGNTIYF.

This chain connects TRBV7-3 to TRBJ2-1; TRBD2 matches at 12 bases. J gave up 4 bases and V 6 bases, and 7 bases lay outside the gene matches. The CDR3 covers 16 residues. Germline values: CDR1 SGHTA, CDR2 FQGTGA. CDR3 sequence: CASRLAGGPPYNEQFF. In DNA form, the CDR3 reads TGTGCCAGCAGGCTAGCGGGAGGGCCCCCTTACAATGAGCAGTTCTTC.

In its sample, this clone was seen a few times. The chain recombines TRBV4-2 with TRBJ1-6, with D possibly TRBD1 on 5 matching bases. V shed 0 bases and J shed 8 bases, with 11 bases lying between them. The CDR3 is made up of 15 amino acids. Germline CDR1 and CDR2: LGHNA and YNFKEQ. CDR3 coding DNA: TGTGCCAGCAGCCAAGAACCCAGGGCTGATTCACCCCTCCACTTT. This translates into CASSQEPRADSPLHF.

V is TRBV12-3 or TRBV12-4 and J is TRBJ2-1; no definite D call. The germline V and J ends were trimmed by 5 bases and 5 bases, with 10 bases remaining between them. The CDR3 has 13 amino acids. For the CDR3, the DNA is TGTGCCAGCAGTCGTCGCGTTAACAATGAGCAGTTCTTC. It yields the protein CASSRRVNNEQFF.

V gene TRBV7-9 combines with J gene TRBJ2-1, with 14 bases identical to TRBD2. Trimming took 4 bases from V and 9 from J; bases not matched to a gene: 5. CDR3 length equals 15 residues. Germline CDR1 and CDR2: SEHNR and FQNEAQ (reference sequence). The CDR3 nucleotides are TGTGCCAGCAGCTGGGGACTAGCGGGAGCGGTTGAGCAGTTCTTC. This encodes CASSWGLAGAVEQFF.

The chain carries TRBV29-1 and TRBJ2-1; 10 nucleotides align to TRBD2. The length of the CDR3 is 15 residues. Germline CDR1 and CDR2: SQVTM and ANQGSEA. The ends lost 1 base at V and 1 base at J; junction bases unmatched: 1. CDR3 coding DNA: TGCAGCGTTGAAGGGACTAGCGGATCCTACAATGAGCAGTTCTTC. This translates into CSVEGTSGSYNEQFF.

CDR3 nucleotide sequence: TGTGCCACCAGCAGAGCCGCACGGAGCTCCTATAATTCACCCCTCCACTTT. Its translation is CATSRAARSSYNSPLHF. This chain links TRBV15 with TRBJ1-6; D remains unclear. The CDR3 has 17 residues. Trimming took off 1 base at V and 0 bases at J, with 10 bases between the two ends. CDR1 is LNHNV and CDR2 is YYDKDF in the germline V gene (reference sequence).

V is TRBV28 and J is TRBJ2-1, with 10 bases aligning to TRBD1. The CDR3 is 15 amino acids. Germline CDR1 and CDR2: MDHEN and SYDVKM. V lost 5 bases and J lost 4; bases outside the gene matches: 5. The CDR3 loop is CASSGTDRGYNEQFF. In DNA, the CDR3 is TGTGCCAGCAGTGGGACGGACAGGGGGTACAATGAGCAGTTCTTC.

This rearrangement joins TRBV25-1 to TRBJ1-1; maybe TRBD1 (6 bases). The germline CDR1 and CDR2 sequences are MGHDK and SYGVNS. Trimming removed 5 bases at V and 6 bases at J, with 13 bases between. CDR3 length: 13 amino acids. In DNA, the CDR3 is TGTGCCAGCAGTAGAACAGGGCTTGCTGAAGCTTTCTTT. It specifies CASSRTGLAEAFF.

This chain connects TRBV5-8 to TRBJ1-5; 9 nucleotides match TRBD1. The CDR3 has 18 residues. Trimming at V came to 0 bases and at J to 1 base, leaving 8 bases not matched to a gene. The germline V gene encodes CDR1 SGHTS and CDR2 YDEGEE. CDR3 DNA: TGTGCCAGCAGCTTGGGGAGGACAGGGGTGGGGAGCAATCAGCCCCAGCATTTT. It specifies CASSLGRTGVGSNQPQHF.

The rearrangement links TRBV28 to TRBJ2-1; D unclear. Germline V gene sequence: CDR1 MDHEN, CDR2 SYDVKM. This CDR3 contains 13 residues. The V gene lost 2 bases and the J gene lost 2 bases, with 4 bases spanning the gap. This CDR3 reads CASSLTAYNEQFF. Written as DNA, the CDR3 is TGTGCCAGCAGTTTAACAGCCTACAATGAGCAGTTCTTC. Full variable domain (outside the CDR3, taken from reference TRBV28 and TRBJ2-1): DVKVTQSSRYLVKRTGEKVFLECVQDMDHENMFWYRQDPGLGLRLIYFSYDVKMKEKGDIPEGYSVSREKKERFSLILESASTNQTSMYLCASSLTAYNEQFFGPGTRLTVL.

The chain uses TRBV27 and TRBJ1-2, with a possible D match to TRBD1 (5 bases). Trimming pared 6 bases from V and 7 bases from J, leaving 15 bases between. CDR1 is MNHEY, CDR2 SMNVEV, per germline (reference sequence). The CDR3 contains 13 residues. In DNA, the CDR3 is TGTGCCAGCAGGCCACTCCCGGGGGGTGGCTACACCTTC. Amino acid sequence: CASRPLPGGGYTF.

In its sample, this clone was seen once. CDR3 amino acids: CASSGLTDTQYF. In DNA, the CDR3 is TGTGCCAGCAGTGGTCTAACAGATACGCAGTATTTT. The V and J genes are TRBV2 and TRBJ2-3; D is unclear. This CDR3 has 12 amino acids. Between the trimmed V and J ends, which lost 4 bases and 3 bases, there was a span of 5 bases. Germline CDR1 reads SNHLY; CDR2 reads FYNNEI. Filled out from reference TRBV2 and TRBJ2-3, the complete variable domain reads EPEVTQTPSHQVTQMGQEVILRCVPISNHLYFYWYRQILGQKVEFLVSFYNNEISEKSEIFDDQFSVERPDGSNFTLKIRSTKLEDSAMYFCASSGLTDTQYFGPGTRLTVL.

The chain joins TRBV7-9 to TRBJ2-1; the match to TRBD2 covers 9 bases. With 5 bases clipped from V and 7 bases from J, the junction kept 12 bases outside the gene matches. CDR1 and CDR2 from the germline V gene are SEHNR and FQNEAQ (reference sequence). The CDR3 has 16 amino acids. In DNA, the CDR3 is TGTGCCAGCAGCCCTAGGGTAGCGGGAGTGGTGAATGAGCAGTTCTTC. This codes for CASSPRVAGVVNEQFF.

The CDR3: CASSGDSTTNEKLFF. The CDR3 DNA is TGCGCCAGCAGCGGGGACAGCACAACTAATGAAAAACTGTTTTTT. The chain uses TRBV5-1 and TRBJ1-4; 7 nucleotides line up with TRBD1. Trimming took 4 bases from V and 0 from J; bases not matched to a gene: 3. The CDR3 covers 15 residues. Per germline, CDR1 SGHRS and CDR2 YFSETQ.

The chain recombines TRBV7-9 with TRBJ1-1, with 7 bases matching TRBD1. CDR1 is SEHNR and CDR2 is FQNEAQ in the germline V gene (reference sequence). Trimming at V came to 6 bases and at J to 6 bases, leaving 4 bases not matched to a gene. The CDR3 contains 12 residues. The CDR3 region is CASRQTGPEAFF. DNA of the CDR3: TGTGCCAGCAGGCAGACAGGGCCTGAAGCTTTCTTT.

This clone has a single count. The CDR3: CASSLVAGGQPQHF. In DNA form, the CDR3 reads TGCGCCAGCAGCTTGGTGGCAGGAGGTCAGCCCCAGCATTTT. The chain employs TRBV5-1 and TRBJ1-5; no reliable D call. The length of the CDR3 is 14 residues. Germline CDR1 and CDR2: SGHRS and YFSETQ. V was pared by 0 bases and J by 6 bases, with 10 bases between.